The T cell receptor (beta chain) described here comes from a study of T cell changes during pregnancy in multiple sclerosis. Some clones are missing from TCRdb's copy, which holds only in-frame ones; the method was immunoSEQ multiplex PCR. The sample yields tens of thousands of clones, just under 95% seen once. CDR3 length: 17 amino acids. Per the germline V gene, CDR1 is LGHNA and CDR2 is YSLEER. The J segment lost 7 bases and the V segment lost 0 bases, leaving 11 bases of the junction unmatched. This TCR came from a female donor with multiple sclerosis, enrolled in a pregnancy study. The specimen was CD4+ T cells from peripheral blood mononuclear cells, collected in the third trimester of pregnancy. J is TRBJ2-1 and V is TRBV4-3; 8 bases are shared with TRBD2. The CDR3 spells CASSQDSTGGPVNEQFF. CDR3 in DNA: TGCGCCAGCAGCCAAGATTCAACGGGAGGGCCAGTAAATGAGCAGTTCTTC.